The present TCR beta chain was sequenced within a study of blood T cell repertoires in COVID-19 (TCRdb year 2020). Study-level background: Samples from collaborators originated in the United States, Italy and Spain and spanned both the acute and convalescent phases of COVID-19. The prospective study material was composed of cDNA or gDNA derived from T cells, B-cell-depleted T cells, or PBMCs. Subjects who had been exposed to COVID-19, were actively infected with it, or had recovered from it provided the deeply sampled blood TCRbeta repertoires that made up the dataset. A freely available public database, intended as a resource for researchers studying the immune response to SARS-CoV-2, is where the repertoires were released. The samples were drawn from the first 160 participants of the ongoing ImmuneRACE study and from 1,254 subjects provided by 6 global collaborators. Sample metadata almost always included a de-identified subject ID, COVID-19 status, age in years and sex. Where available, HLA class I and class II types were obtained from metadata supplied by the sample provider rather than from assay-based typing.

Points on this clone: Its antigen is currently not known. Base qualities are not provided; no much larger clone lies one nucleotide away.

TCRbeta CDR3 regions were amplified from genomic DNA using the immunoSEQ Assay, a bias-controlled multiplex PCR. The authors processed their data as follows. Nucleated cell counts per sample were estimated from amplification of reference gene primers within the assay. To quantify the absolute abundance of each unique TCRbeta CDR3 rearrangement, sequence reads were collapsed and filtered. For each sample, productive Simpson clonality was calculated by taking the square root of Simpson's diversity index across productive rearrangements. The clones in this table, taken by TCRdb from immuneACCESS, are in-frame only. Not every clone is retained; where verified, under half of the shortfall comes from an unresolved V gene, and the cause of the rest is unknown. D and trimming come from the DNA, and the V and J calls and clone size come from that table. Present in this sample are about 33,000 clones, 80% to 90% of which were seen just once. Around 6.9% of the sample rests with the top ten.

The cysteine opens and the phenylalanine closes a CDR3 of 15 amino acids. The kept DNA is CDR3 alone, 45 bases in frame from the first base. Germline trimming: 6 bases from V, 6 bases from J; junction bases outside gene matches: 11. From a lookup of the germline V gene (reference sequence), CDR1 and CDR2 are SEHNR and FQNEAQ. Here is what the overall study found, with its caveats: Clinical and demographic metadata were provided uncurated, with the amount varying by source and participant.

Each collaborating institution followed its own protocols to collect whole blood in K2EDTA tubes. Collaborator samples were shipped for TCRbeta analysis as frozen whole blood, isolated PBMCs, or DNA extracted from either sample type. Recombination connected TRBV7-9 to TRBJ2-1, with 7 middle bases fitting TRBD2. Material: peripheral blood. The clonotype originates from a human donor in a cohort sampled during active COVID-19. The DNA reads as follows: TGTGCCAGCAGAGGTGTGAGACTAGCTAGCAATGAGCAGTTCTTC. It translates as CASRGVRLASNEQFF.